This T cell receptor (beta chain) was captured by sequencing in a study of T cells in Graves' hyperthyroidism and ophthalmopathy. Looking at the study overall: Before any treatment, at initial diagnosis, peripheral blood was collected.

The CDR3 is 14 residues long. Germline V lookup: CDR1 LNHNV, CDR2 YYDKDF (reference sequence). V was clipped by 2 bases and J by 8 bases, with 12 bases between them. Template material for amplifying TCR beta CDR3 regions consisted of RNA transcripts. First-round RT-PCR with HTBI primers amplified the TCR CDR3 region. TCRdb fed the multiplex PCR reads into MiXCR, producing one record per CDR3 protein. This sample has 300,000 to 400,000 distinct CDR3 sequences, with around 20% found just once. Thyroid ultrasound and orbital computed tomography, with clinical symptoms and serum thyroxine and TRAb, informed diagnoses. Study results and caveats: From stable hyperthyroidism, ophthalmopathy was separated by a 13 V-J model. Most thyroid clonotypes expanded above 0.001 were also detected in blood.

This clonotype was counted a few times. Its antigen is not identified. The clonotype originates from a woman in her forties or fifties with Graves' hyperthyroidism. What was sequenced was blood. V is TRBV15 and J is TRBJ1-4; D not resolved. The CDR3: CATSRPAPSEKLFF. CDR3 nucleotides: TGTGCCACCAGCAGACCGGCGCCGAGCGAAAAACTGTTTTTT.